Listed here are 10 T cell receptor beta chains from one sample, sequenced in a study of metastatic and nonmetastatic thyroid tumors. Using MiXCR, TCRdb reanalyzed the PCR reads. In the table there are fewer than 50,000 clones, roughly 15% of which are singletons. Thyroid surgery was preceded by no treatment in any patient. Material for sequencing was blood. The receptors here all came from a female donor with papillary thyroid cancer or a benign thyroid nodule (not recorded which). Some clones in this sample may be carry-over from other donors' samples.

This clone was detected many times. The chain is built from TRBV11-2 and TRBJ1-1, with D maybe TRBD1 (6 bases). The CDR3 is 16 residues long. Trimming pared 5 bases from V and 1 base from J, leaving 17 bases between. Germline CDR1 reads SGHAT; CDR2 reads FQNNGV. The CDR3 DNA reads TGTGCCAGCAGCGTACGGGAGGACAGCCCGAACACTGAAGCTTTCTTT. It translates to CASSVREDSPNTEAFF.

This clone was picked up many times. The chain recombines TRBV19 with TRBJ2-3, with 9 positions matching TRBD2. CDR1 LNHDA and CDR2 SQIVND come from the germline V gene (reference sequence). The CDR3 extends over 16 amino acids. V trimming: 4 bases; J trimming: 2 bases; junction bases outside the gene matches: 7. In nucleotides, the CDR3 is TGTGCCAGTAGTAGCTCAGCGGGAGGTTCCACAGATACGCAGTATTTT. The encoded protein is CASSSSAGGSTDTQYF. The full variable domain, in which reference TRBV19 and TRBJ2-3 provide the parts outside the CDR3, is DGGITQSPKYLFRKEGQNVTLSCEQNLNHDAMYWYRQDPGQGLRLIYYSQIVNDFQKGDIAEGYSVSREKKESFPLTVTSAQKNPTAFYLCASSSSAGGSTDTQYFGPGTRLTVL.

The table lists this clone with many counts. The chain is built from TRBV20-1 and TRBJ1-4; D call uncertain. The CDR3 runs 14 residues. Germline lookup yields CDR1 DFQATT and CDR2 SNEGSKA (reference sequence). The V gene lost 6 bases and the J gene lost 7 bases, with 18 bases spanning the gap. The DNA of the CDR3 is TGCAGTGCAACCCACGGGGTTTTGTCTGAAAAACTGTTTTTT. Amino acid sequence: CSATHGVLSEKLFF.

The chain uses TRBV27 and TRBJ2-2, with D perhaps TRBD2 (5 bases). Per the germline V gene, CDR1 is MNHEY and CDR2 is SMNVEV (reference sequence). Trimming removed 8 bases from V and 15 bases from J, with 25 bases in between. The CDR3 extends over 14 amino acids. The CDR3 loop is CASYGRISNGDVFF. The CDR3 DNA follows: TGTGCCAGCTACGGCAGGATAAGCAACGGGGATGTGTTTTTT.

V is TRBV20-1 and J is TRBJ2-3; TRBD2 matches at 8 bases. The CDR3 runs 15 residues. Germline V gene sequence: CDR1 DFQATT, CDR2 SNEGSKA (reference sequence). Trimming removed 6 bases from V and 1 base from J; junction bases left unmatched: 9. The CDR3 nucleotides read TGCAGTGCAACCGGACTAGCCTATGGCACAGATACGCAGTATTTT. Its protein is CSATGLAYGTDTQYF.

The chain uses TRBV20-1 and TRBJ2-7, with a possible D match to TRBD1 (6 bases). Looked up from germline, CDR1 is DFQATT and CDR2 is SNEGSKA (reference sequence). The V and J ends lost 8 bases and 2 bases respectively, with 22 bases between them. This CDR3 spans 15 amino acids. The CDR3 loop reads CSSTGPQGSAYEQYF. In nucleotides, the CDR3 is TGCAGTTCTACCGGGCCCCAGGGGTCGGCCTACGAGCAGTACTTC.

This clone was seen ten or more times. V is TRBV18 and J is TRBJ1-6; D unclear. Trimming left V 0 bases short and J 10 bases short, with 10 bases between. There are 14 residues in the CDR3. Germline V gives CDR1 KGHSH, CDR2 LQKENI. CDR3 loop: CASSPPAAGSPLHF. CDR3 in DNA: TGTGCCAGCTCACCACCGGCGGCCGGATCACCCCTCCACTTT.

This rearrangement joins TRBV6-1 to TRBJ1-6, with D uncertain. The V and J ends lost 5 bases and 7 bases respectively, with 6 bases between them. The CDR3 contains 12 residues. The germline gives CDR1 MNHNS, CDR2 SASEGT. The CDR3 is CASSHGNSPLHF. CDR3 DNA: TGTGCCAGCAGTCACGGCAATTCACCCCTCCACTTT.

Ten or more counts support this clone. This rearrangement joins TRBV5-1 to TRBJ2-1; TRBD1 matches 9 bases. Germline CDR1 reads SGHRS; CDR2 reads YFSETQ. CDR3 length: 15 residues. Trimming removed 2 bases from V and 4 bases from J; junction bases left unmatched: 4. The CDR3 region is CASSLAGTGYNEQFF. The CDR3 bases are TGCGCCAGCAGCTTAGCCGGGACAGGGTACAATGAGCAGTTCTTC. Full variable domain (outside the CDR3, taken from reference TRBV5-1 and TRBJ2-1): KAGVTQTPRYLIKTRGQQVTLSCSPISGHRSVSWYQQTPGQGLQFLFEYFSETQRNKGNFPGRFSGRQFSNSRSEMNVSTLELGDSALYLCASSLAGTGYNEQFFGPGTRLTVL.

This clone was observed a few times. The chain joins TRBV6-1 to TRBJ2-5; 10 bases are a match to TRBD2. The V segment lost 2 bases and the J segment 2 bases; nucleotides outside the gene matches: 5. CDR1 is MNHNS and CDR2 is SASEGT in the germline V gene. The CDR3 consists of 16 residues. The CDR3 sequence: CASSELAGVGQETQYF. CDR3 bases: TGTGCCAGCAGTGAACTAGCGGGGGTGGGTCAAGAGACCCAGTACTTC.